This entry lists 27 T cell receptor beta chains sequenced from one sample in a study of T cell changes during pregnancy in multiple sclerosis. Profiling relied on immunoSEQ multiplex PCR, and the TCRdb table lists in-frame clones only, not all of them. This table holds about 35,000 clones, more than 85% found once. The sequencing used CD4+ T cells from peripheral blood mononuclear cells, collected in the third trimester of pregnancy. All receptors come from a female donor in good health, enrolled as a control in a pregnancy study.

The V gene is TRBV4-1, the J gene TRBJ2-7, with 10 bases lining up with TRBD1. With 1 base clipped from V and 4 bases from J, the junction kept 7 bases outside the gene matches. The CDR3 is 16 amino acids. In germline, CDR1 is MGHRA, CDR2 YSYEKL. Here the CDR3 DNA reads TGCGCCAGCAGCCAAGGACAGGGGGCTTCGGGTTACGAGCAGTACTTC. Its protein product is CASSQGQGASGYEQYF.

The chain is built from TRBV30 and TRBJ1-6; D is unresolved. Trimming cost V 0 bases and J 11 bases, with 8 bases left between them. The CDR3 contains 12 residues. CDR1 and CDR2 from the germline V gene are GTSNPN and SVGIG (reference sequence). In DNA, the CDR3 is TGTGCCTGGAGTGTAATGTATGCACCCCTCCACTTT. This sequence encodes CAWSVMYAPLHF.

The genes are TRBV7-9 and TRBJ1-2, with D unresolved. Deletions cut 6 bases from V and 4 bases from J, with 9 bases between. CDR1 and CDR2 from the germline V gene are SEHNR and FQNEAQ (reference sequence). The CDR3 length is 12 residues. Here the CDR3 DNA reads TGTGCCAGCAGTGCGGGCGGCTATGGCTACACCTTC. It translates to CASSAGGYGYTF.

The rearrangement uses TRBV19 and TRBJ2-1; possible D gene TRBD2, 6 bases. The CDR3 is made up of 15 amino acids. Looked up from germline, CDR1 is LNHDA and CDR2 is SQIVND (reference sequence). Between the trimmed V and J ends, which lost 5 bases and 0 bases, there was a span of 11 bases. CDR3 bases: TGTGCCAGTAGTGTTGGGGGGAGCTCCTACAATGAGCAGTTCTTC. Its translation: CASSVGGSSYNEQFF.

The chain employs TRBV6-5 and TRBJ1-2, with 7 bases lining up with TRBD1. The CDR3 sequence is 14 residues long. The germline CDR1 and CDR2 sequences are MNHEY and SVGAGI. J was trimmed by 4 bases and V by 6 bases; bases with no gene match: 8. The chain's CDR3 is CASRPNRGLYGYTF. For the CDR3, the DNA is TGTGCCAGCAGGCCAAACAGGGGTCTCTATGGCTACACCTTC.

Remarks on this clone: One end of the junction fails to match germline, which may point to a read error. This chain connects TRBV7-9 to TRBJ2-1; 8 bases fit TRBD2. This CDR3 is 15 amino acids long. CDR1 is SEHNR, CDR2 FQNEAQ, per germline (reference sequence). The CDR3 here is CASSLGGGGYSEQFF. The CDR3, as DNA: TGTGCCAGCAGCTTAGGAGGCGGGGGGTACAGTGAGCAGTTCTTC.

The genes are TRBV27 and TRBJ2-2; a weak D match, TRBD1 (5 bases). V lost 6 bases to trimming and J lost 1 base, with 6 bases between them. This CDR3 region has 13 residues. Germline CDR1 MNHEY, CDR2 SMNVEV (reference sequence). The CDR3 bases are TGTGCCAGCAGGGGGCTGAACACCGGGGAGCTGTTTTTT. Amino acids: CASRGLNTGELFF.

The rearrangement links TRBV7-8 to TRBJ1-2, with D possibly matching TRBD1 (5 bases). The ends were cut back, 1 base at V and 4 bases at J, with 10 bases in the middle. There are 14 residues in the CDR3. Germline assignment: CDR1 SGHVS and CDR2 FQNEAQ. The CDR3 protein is CASSLGGTSYGYTF. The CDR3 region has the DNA TGTGCCAGCAGCTTAGGAGGGACTTCCTATGGCTACACCTTC.

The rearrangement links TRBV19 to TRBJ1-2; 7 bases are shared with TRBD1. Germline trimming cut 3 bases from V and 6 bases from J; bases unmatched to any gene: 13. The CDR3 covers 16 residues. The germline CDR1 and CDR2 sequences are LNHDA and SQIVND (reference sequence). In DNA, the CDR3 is TGTGCCAGTAGTATTAATTTTTCGGGACAGCAAAATGGCTACACCTTC. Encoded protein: CASSINFSGQQNGYTF.

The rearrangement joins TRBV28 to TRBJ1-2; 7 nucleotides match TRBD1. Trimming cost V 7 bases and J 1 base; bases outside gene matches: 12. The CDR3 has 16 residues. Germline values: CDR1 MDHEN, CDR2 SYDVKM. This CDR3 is CASISPGQKINYGYTF. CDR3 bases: TGTGCCAGCATCTCCCCGGGACAGAAGATTAACTATGGCTACACCTTC.

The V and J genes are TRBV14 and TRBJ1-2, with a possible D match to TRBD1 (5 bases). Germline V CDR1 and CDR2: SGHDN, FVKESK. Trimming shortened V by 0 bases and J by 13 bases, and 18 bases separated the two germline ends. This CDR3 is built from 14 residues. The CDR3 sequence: CASSQEGRLGGVTF. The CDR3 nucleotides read TGTGCCAGCAGCCAAGAAGGGCGTCTTGGGGGGGTCACCTTC.

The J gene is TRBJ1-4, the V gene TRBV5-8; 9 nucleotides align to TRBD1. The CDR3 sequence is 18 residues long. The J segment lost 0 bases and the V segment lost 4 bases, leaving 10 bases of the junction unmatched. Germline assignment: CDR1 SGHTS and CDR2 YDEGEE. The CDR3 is CASSLRDRALATNEKLFF. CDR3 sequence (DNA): TGTGCCAGCAGCCTCCGGGACAGGGCTTTAGCAACTAATGAAAAACTGTTTTTT.

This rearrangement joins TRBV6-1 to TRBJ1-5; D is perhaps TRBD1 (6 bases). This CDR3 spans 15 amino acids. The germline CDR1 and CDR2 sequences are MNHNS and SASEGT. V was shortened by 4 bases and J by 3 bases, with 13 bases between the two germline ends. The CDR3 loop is CASSGATGHNQPQHF. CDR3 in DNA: TGTGCCAGCAGTGGGGCGACAGGTCACAATCAGCCCCAGCATTTT.

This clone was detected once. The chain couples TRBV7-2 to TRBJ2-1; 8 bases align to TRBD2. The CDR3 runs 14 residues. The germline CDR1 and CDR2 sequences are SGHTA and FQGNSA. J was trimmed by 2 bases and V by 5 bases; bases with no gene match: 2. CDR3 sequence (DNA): TGTGCCAGCAGCACAGCGGGGGCCTACAATGAGCAGTTCTTC. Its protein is CASSTAGAYNEQFF.

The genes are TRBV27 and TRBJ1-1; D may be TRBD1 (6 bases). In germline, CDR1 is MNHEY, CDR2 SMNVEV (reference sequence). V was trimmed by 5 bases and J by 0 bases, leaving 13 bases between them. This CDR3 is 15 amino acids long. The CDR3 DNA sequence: TGTGCCAGCAGTCCCCACAGGGCTCTGAACACTGAAGCTTTCTTT. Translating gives CASSPHRALNTEAFF.

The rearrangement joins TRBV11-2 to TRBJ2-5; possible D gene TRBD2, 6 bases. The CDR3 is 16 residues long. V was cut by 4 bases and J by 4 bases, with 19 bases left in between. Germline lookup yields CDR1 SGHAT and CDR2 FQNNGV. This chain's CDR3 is CASSSRGTPMRETQYF. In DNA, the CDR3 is TGTGCCAGCAGCTCCCGCGGGACTCCCATGCGAGAGACCCAGTACTTC.

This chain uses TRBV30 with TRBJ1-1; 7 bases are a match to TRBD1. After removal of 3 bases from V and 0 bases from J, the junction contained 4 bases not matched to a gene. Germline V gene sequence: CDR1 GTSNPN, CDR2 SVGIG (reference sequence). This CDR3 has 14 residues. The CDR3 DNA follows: TGTGCCTGGAGCGCGGGACAGTTGAACACTGAAGCTTTCTTT. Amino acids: CAWSAGQLNTEAFF.

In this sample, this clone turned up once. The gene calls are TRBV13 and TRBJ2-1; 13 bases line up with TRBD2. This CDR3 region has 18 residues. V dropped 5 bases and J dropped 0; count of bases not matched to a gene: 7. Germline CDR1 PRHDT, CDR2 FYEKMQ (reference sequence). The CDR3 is CASSRGLAGESSYNEQFF. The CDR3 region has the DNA TGTGCCAGCAGCCGAGGACTAGCGGGGGAGAGCTCCTACAATGAGCAGTTCTTC.

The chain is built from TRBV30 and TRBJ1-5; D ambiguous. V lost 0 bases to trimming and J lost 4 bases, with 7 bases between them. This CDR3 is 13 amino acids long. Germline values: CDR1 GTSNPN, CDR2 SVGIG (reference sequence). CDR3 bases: TGTGCCTGGAGTGTACAGCCGAATCAGCCCCAGCATTTT. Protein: CAWSVQPNQPQHF. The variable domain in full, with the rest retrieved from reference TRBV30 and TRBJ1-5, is SQTIHQWPATLVQPVGSPLSLECTVEGTSNPNLYWYRQAAGRGLQLLFYSVGIGQISSEVPQNLSASRPQDRQFILSSKKLLLSDSGFYLCAWSVQPNQPQHFGDGTRLSIL.

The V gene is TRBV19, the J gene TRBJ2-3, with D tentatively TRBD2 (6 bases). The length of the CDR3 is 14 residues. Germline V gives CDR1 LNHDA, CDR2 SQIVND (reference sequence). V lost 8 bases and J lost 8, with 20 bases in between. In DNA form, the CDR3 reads TGTGCCAGTGGGGCGGGGACCCAGAGATCTACGCAGTATTTT. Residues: CASGAGTQRSTQYF.

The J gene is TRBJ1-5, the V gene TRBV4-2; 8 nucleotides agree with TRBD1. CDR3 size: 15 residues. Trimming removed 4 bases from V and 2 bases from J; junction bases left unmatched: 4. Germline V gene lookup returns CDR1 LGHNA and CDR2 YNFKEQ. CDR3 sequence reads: CASSLSGQGNQPQHF. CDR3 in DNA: TGTGCCAGCAGCCTGTCGGGACAGGGCAATCAGCCCCAGCATTTT.

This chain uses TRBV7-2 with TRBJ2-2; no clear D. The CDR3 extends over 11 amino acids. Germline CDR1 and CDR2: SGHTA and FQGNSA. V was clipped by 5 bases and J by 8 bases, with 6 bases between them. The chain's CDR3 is CASSPQGELFF. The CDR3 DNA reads TGTGCCAGCAGCCCCCAAGGGGAGCTGTTTTTT.

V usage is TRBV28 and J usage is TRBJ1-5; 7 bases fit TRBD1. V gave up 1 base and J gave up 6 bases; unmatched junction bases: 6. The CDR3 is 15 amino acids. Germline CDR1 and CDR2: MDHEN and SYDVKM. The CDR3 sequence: CASSLSTGTSQPQHF. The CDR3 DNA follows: TGTGCCAGCAGTTTATCGACAGGGACTTCTCAGCCCCAGCATTTT.

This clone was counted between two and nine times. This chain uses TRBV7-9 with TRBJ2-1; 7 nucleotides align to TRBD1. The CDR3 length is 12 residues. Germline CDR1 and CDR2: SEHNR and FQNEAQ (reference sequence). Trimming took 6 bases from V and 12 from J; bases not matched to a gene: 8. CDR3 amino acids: CASRRDSPWQFF. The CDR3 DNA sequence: TGTGCCAGCAGAAGGGACAGCCCGTGGCAGTTCTTC.

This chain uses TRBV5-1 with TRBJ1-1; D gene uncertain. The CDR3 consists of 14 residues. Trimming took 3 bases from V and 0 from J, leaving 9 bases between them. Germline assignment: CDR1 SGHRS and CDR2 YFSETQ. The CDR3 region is CASSSPDLNTEAFF. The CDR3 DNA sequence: TGCGCCAGCAGCTCCCCAGACTTGAACACTGAAGCTTTCTTT.

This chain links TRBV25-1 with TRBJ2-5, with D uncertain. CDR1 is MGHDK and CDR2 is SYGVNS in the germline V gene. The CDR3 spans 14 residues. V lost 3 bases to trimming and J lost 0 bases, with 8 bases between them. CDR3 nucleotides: TGTGCCAGCAGTGAGCCGGTCCACCAAGAGACCCAGTACTTC. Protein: CASSEPVHQETQYF.

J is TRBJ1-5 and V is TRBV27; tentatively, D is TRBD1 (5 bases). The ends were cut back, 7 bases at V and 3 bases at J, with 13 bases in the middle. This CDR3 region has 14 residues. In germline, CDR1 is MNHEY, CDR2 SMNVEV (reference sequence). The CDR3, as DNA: TGTGCCAGCAAACCCAGGGTGCTCAATCAGCCCCAGCATTTT. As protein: CASKPRVLNQPQHF.